A selection of T cell receptor beta chains follows, all from one sample in a study of blood T cell repertoires in COVID-19. Sequenced by immunoSEQ multiplex PCR; TCRdb stores in-frame clones only, minus some. The table records some 160,000 clones, about four fifths of them present only once. Sequenced material: peripheral blood. All receptors derive from a woman older than 75 with acute or convalescent COVID-19. CDR3s include the opening cysteine and the closing phenylalanine or tryptophan. Each record gives: clone size, D gene, V gene, J gene, CDR3 protein, CDR3 DNA. The D gene is left open where the match is weak. Not every row has a clone size; where given, it reads once, few, many or a size class.

>.|TRBD2|TRBV19|TRBJ2-7
CASSGGTSGVLGPNEQYF
TGTGCCAGTAGTGGCGGGACTAGCGGAGTCTTGGGACCCAACGAGCAGTACTTC
>few|TRBD2|TRBV27|TRBJ2-1
CASSLLPSVTSGTDNEQFF
TGTGCCAGCAGTTTACTCCCGTCGGTGACTAGCGGGACCGACAATGAGCAGTTCTTC
>.|TRBD2|TRBV7-8|TRBJ2-3
CASSPGLAGLSDTQYF
TGTGCCAGCAGCCCAGGACTAGCGGGTTTATCAGATACGCAGTATTTT
>.|TRBD1|TRBV7-2|TRBJ1-2
CASSRDRAYGYTF
TGTGCCAGCAGCCGTGACAGGGCCTATGGCTACACCTTC
>.|.|TRBV11-2|TRBJ1-1
CASSLRQANTEAFF
TGTGCCAGCAGCTTACGACAGGCTAACACTGAAGCTTTCTTT
>once|.|TRBV6-5|TRBJ2-3
CASSYAGHRTDTQYF
TGTGCCAGCAGTTACGCGGGCCATCGCACAGATACGCAGTATTTT
>.|.|TRBV19|TRBJ2-3
CASSPSGRPVVRTDTQYF
TGTGCCAGTAGCCCGAGCGGAAGACCTGTCGTCCGCACAGATACGCAGTATTTT
>.|.|TRBV7-2|TRBJ1-5
CASSSQARGNQPQHF
TGTGCCAGCAGCTCTCAGGCCAGGGGCAATCAGCCCCAGCATTTT
>.|.|TRBV4-2|TRBJ2-3
CASSQTGSGGSTDTQYF
TGTGCCAGCAGCCAAACCGGGAGCGGCGGGAGCACAGATACGCAGTATTTT
>.|.|TRBV29-1|TRBJ1-5
CSVAPAGLGQPQHF
TGCAGCGTTGCCCCTGCGGGTCTGGGACAGCCCCAGCATTTT
>.|TRBD2|TRBV5-1|TRBJ2-5
CASSVGLAGAPRETQYF
TGCGCCAGCAGCGTAGGACTAGCGGGGGCCCCTCGGGAGACCCAGTACTTC
>.|TRBD1|TRBV7-2|TRBJ1-6
CASSKGDRDNSPLHF
TGTGCCAGCAGCAAAGGGGACAGGGATAATTCACCCCTCCACTTT
>.|TRBD1|TRBV6-5|TRBJ1-2
CASSYTGQGAGYTF
TGTGCCAGCAGTTATACGGGACAGGGAGCTGGCTACACCTTC
>.|TRBD1|TRBV27|TRBJ2-6
CASSLLGTGATGANVLTF
TGTGCCAGCAGTTTATTAGGGACAGGGGCGACTGGGGCCAACGTCCTGACTTTC
>.|TRBD1|TRBV7-2|TRBJ1-1
CASSWGQGLMNTEAFF
TGTGCCAGCAGCTGGGGACAGGGGCTCATGAACACTGAAGCTTTCTTT
>few|.|TRBV18|TRBJ2-1
CASSPGRREEQFF
TGTGCCAGCTCACCAGGTAGGCGGGAAGAGCAGTTCTTC
>few|TRBD1|TRBV18|TRBJ1-2
CASSPLQGAQGYTF
TGTGCCAGCTCACCCCTACAGGGGGCGCAAGGCTACACCTTC
>few|TRBD1|TRBV20-1|TRBJ1-4
CSAPDRNKLFF
TGCAGTGCTCCGGACAGGAATAAACTGTTTTTT
>.|TRBD1|TRBV7-9|TRBJ1-1
CASSFHAGDSEAFF
TGTGCCAGCAGCTTTCATGCCGGGGACAGTGAAGCTTTCTTT
>.|.|TRBV28|TRBJ1-5
CASSLWAQEISNQPQHF
TGTGCCAGCAGTTTATGGGCACAGGAGATTAGCAATCAGCCCCAGCATTTT
>.|TRBD1|TRBV5-1|TRBJ2-1
CASSLAGTGYNEQFF
TGCGCCAGCAGCTTGGCTGGGACAGGCTACAATGAGCAGTTCTTC
>.|TRBD1|TRBV30|TRBJ1-5
CAWSRDRGSSNQPQHF
TGTGCCTGGAGCAGGGACAGGGGGAGTAGCAATCAGCCCCAGCATTTT
>.|.|TRBV6-5|TRBJ1-6
CASSYGGGRGNSPLHF
TGTGCCAGCAGTTACGGGGGGGGAAGGGGTAATTCACCCCTCCACTTT
>.|TRBD1|TRBV12-5|TRBJ1-1
CASGLGDRRNTEAFF
TGTGCTAGTGGTTTGGGGGACAGGAGGAACACTGAAGCTTTCTTT
>.|.|TRBV6-1|TRBJ2-5
CASSEDRVQETQYF
TGTGCCAGCAGTGAAGACAGGGTACAAGAGACCCAGTACTTC
>once|.|TRBV6-5|TRBJ2-3
CASSYGGISTDTQYF
TGTGCCAGCAGTTACGGCGGGATAAGCACAGATACGCAGTATTTT
>.|TRBD1|TRBV5-6|TRBJ1-4
CASSLPGTGANEKLFF
TGTGCCAGCAGCTTGCCGGGGACAGGGGCTAATGAAAAACTGTTTTTT
>.|.|TRBV7-3|TRBJ2-1
CASSLTRAPGEQFF
TGTGCCAGCAGCTTAACGAGGGCCCCGGGAGAGCAGTTCTTC
>.|.|TRBV7-9|TRBJ2-7
CASSLDYNSYEQYF
TGTGCCAGCAGCTTAGACTACAACTCCTACGAGCAGTACTTC
>.|.|TRBV27|TRBJ1-6
CASSFTRAVNSPLHF
TGTGCCAGCAGTTTCACTAGGGCTGTTAATTCACCCCTCCACTTT
>few|TRBD1|TRBV3-1/TRBV3-2|TRBJ1-2
CASSPTRPRQGDGYTF
TGTGCCAGCAGCCCTACCCGACCCAGACAGGGGGATGGCTACACCTTC
>few|.|TRBV3-1/TRBV3-2|TRBJ2-7
CASSQALRGEQYF
TGTGCCAGCAGCCAAGCCCTTCGAGGCGAGCAGTACTTC
>.|TRBD1|TRBV7-9|TRBJ2-7
CASSQDRKNYEQYF
TGTGCCAGCAGCCAGGACAGGAAAAACTACGAGCAGTACTTC
>few|.|TRBV6-5|TRBJ2-2
CASRSEVTGELFF
TGTGCCAGCAGATCTGAGGTCACCGGGGAGCTGTTTTTT
>.|TRBD2|TRBV14|TRBJ2-3
CASSQFSGGADTQYF
TGTGCCAGCAGCCAATTTAGCGGGGGGGCAGATACGCAGTATTTT
>.|TRBD2|TRBV18|TRBJ2-3
CASSRTGTSGRADTQYF
TGTGCCAGCTCACGAACCGGGACTAGCGGGAGGGCAGATACGCAGTATTTT
>.|TRBD2|TRBV15|TRBJ2-1
CATSRASGGTTGSYNEQFF
TGTGCCACCAGCAGAGCTAGCGGGGGAACGACGGGTTCCTACAATGAGCAGTTCTTC
>.|.|TRBV29-1|TRBJ2-7
CSVGDSNGFDEQYF
TGCAGCGTTGGTGACAGTAATGGCTTTGACGAGCAGTACTTC
>few|TRBD1|TRBV7-9|TRBJ2-3
CASSSGQVRTDTQYF
TGTGCCAGCAGCTCGGGACAGGTACGCACAGATACGCAGTATTTT
>.|.|TRBV5-4|TRBJ2-1
CASSLGLVTYNEQFF
TGTGCCAGCAGCTTGGGACTAGTGACCTACAATGAGCAGTTCTTC
>once|TRBD1|TRBV7-3|TRBJ2-5
CASSLGQGVSETQYF
TGTGCCAGCAGCTTAGGGCAGGGGGTCTCAGAGACCCAGTACTTC
>.|TRBD2|TRBV5-1|TRBJ2-1
CASSLGLAGGVRSYNEQFF
TGCGCCAGCAGCCTAGGACTAGCGGGAGGAGTGAGGTCCTACAATGAGCAGTTCTTC
>.|TRBD1|TRBV24-1|TRBJ2-1
CATSDPGTGLLLF
TGTGCCACCAGTGACCCCGGGACAGGGCTTTTGCTCTTC
>.|TRBD1|TRBV19|TRBJ2-2
CATGQGGRELFF
TGTGCCACCGGACAGGGGGGCCGGGAGCTGTTTTTT
>.|TRBD1|TRBV2|TRBJ2-7
CASSQQGRGPYEQYF
TGTGCCAGCAGCCAACAGGGGAGAGGGCCCTACGAGCAGTACTTC
>.|TRBD1|TRBV19|TRBJ2-4
CASSPAPRDRGNIQYF
TGTGCCAGTAGTCCGGCCCCCCGGGACAGGGGAAACATTCAGTACTTC
>once|.|TRBV29-1|TRBJ1-3
CSVELGSGNTIYF
TGCAGCGTTGAACTCGGCTCTGGAAACACCATATATTTT
>.|TRBD1|TRBV7-9|TRBJ2-1
CASSFGTGSYNEQFF
TGTGCCAGCAGCTTCGGGACAGGGTCCTACAATGAGCAGTTCTTC
>.|.|TRBV4-2|TRBJ2-1
CASSQEALARPNEQFF
TGTGCCAGCAGCCAAGAGGCCCTAGCTCGACCCAATGAGCAGTTCTTC